These 18 T cell receptor beta chains came from one sample sequenced in a study of identical twins. TCRdb reanalysed the 5' RACE reads using MiXCR and keeps one entry per CDR3 protein. The sample carries approximately 600,000 distinct CDR3 sequences, nearly 10% recorded once. These data were also reused for a study on yellow fever vaccine responses in identical twins.

The sample taken for sequencing was PBMCs. The receptor source for this set is a woman under 30 in good health.

This clonotype appeared many times. The rearrangement links TRBV6-2 or TRBV6-3 to TRBJ2-2; 12 bases agree with TRBD2. V was clipped by 8 bases and J by 2 bases; unmatched bases: 6. The CDR3 covers 16 residues. Looked up from germline, CDR1 is MNHEY and CDR2 is SVGEGT. This chain's CDR3 is CASGGLAGPNTGELFF. The CDR3 region has the DNA TGTGCCAGCGGGGGACTAGCGGGTCCTAACACCGGGGAGCTGTTTTTT.

The V call is TRBV10-1, the J call TRBJ2-7; TRBD1 aligns across 7 bases. From germline, CDR1 is WNHNN and CDR2 SYGVQD (reference sequence). With 5 bases clipped from V and 0 bases from J, the junction kept 7 bases outside the gene matches. The CDR3 consists of 15 residues. The CDR3 reads CASSPGQESSYEQYF. Here the CDR3 DNA reads TGCGCCAGCAGTCCCGGACAGGAGAGCTCCTACGAGCAGTACTTC.

In this sample, this clonotype turned up a few times. V is TRBV10-3 and J is TRBJ2-1, with 8 bases aligning to TRBD2. The CDR3 contains 15 residues. Per the germline V gene, CDR1 is ENHRY and CDR2 is SYGVKD. J gave up 3 bases and V 1 base, and 2 bases lay outside the gene matches. The chain's CDR3 is CAISELLADYNEQFF. As DNA, the CDR3 is TGTGCCATCAGTGAGTTACTAGCGGACTACAATGAGCAGTTCTTC.

This chain connects TRBV6-4 to TRBJ2-3; maybe TRBD1 (6 bases). V shed 3 bases and J shed 0 bases, with 10 bases lying between them. There are 15 residues in the CDR3. Germline V gives CDR1 MRHNA, CDR2 SNTAGT. CDR3 loop: CASSENTGSTDTQYF. The CDR3 coding sequence is TGTGCCAGCAGTGAAAATACAGGGAGCACAGATACGCAGTATTTT.

In its sample, this clonotype was seen a few times. The V gene is TRBV28, the J gene TRBJ2-5; 11 bases are shared with TRBD2. The CDR3 is made up of 19 amino acids. The J segment lost 6 bases and the V segment lost 4 bases, leaving 19 bases of the junction unmatched. Per the germline V gene, CDR1 is MDHEN and CDR2 is SYDVKM. Written as DNA, the CDR3 is TGTGCCAGCAGTTACTCGTTGGGACTAGCGGAATCCTCCAGGAAGACCCAGTACTTC. Protein sequence: CASSYSLGLAESSRKTQYF.

This clonotype turned up a few times. The rearrangement joins TRBV3-1 to TRBJ2-5; weak D call: TRBD1 (5 bases). The CDR3 sequence is 14 residues long. Trimming took 2 bases from V and 2 from J, leaving 9 bases between them. Germline V gene lookup returns CDR1 LGHDT and CDR2 YNNKEL (reference sequence). CDR3 loop: CASSQKRGQETQYF. The CDR3 coding sequence is TGTGCCAGCAGCCAAAAAAGGGGACAAGAGACCCAGTACTTC.

This clonotype came up many times. The J gene is TRBJ2-2, the V gene TRBV5-5; D perhaps matches TRBD2 (6 bases). V was clipped by 3 bases and J by 0 bases, with 12 bases between them. Germline CDR1 and CDR2: SGHKS and YYEKEE (reference sequence). The CDR3 loop spans 16 amino acids. CDR3 nucleotide sequence: TGTGCCAGCAGCTGGTCCGGGACTTCGAACACCGGGGAGCTGTTTTTT. As protein: CASSWSGTSNTGELFF.

The chain has TRBV20-1 and TRBJ2-3; D might be TRBD2 (5 bases). From germline, CDR1 is DFQATT and CDR2 SNEGSKA (reference sequence). Deletions cut 6 bases from V and 0 bases from J, with 16 bases between. CDR3 length: 15 residues. The DNA for the CDR3 is TGCAGTGCCTTCCTAACTAGGCCTAGCACAGATACGCAGTATTTT. It yields the protein CSAFLTRPSTDTQYF.

This chain uses TRBV7-2 with TRBJ2-2; D might be TRBD1 or TRBD2, each matching 6 bases. This CDR3 comprises 17 residues. Germline CDR1 and CDR2: SGHTA and FQGNSA. Deletions cut 5 bases from V and 1 base from J, with 17 bases between. CDR3 coding DNA: TGTGCCAGCAGCGCCCTCACCGGGGGCTGGAACACCGGGGAGCTGTTTTTT. Its protein product is CASSALTGGWNTGELFF.

The chain links TRBV7-2 to TRBJ2-3; 8 bases match TRBD1. V lost 5 bases to trimming and J lost 3 bases; unmatched junction nucleotides: 10. The CDR3 is made up of 16 amino acids. The germline V gene has CDR1 SGHTA and CDR2 FQGNSA. The CDR3 sequence: CASSLPDRVRTDTQYF. The CDR3 nucleotides read TGTGCCAGCAGCCTGCCGGACAGGGTCCGGACAGATACGCAGTATTTT.

This chain connects TRBV28 to TRBJ2-1, with 8 bases lining up with TRBD2. The CDR3 has 12 residues. Looked up from germline, CDR1 is MDHEN and CDR2 is SYDVKM. V was pared by 6 bases and J by 13 bases, with 8 bases of the junction left unmatched. As DNA, the CDR3 is TGTGCCAGCAGCGGCGGACTAGCAGGCCAGTTCTTC. Translated: CASSGGLAGQFF.

This clonotype has just a few counts. One end of the junction fails to match germline, which may point to a read error. This sequence joins TRBV12-3 or TRBV12-4 and TRBJ2-7; TRBD2 matches at 7 bases. The CDR3 spans 18 residues. This CDR3 is CACSPRGGTGGQNYEQYF. CDR3 DNA: TGTGCCTGCAGTCCCCGGGGTGGAACGGGAGGCCAGAACTACGAGCAGTACTTC.

This clonotype was seen more than once but under ten times. The DNA for the CDR3 is TGTGCCAGCACACTGCCAGGACCGGGCACCGGGGAGCTGTTTTTT. The encoded protein is CASTLPGPGTGELFF. The chain is built from TRBV3-1 and TRBJ2-2; D remains unclear. This CDR3 is 15 amino acids long. The V gene lost 7 bases and the J gene lost 4 bases, with 16 bases spanning the gap. Germline V CDR1 and CDR2: LGHDT, YNNKEL (reference sequence).

This clonotype was seen only a few times. This rearrangement joins TRBV12-3 or TRBV12-4 to TRBJ1-4, with 9 bases identical to TRBD1. The V gene end was trimmed by 6 bases and the J gene end by 4 bases; junction bases not matched to a gene: 9. This CDR3 comprises 16 residues. CDR3 sequence reads: CASSPWDRARNEKLFF. CDR3 in DNA: TGTGCCAGCAGCCCGTGGGACAGGGCTCGTAATGAAAAACTGTTTTTT.

This clonotype was seen many times. The chain links TRBV12-3 or TRBV12-4 to TRBJ2-3; 12 bases match TRBD2. The CDR3 has 15 amino acids. Trimming cost V 7 bases and J 6 bases; bases outside gene matches: 8. The CDR3: CASNPSGGGGDTQYF. CDR3 nucleotides: TGTGCCAGCAATCCTAGCGGGGGGGGGGGTGATACGCAGTATTTT.

Ten or more counts support this clonotype. This chain connects TRBV12-3 or TRBV12-4 to TRBJ2-1; D tentatively fits TRBD1 or TRBD2 (5 bases each). This CDR3 region has 12 residues. V was cut by 5 bases and J by 13 bases, with 15 bases left in between. The CDR3 DNA reads TGTGCCAGCAGTCTCCGGGACCTTTCTCAGTTCTTC. Translation: CASSLRDLSQFF.

This clonotype turned up a few times. The rearrangement uses TRBV5-1 and TRBJ2-2; D tentatively fits TRBD1 or TRBD2 (5 bases each). Trimming stripped 5 bases from V and 3 bases from J, with 11 bases between. The CDR3 extends over 14 amino acids. In germline, CDR1 is SGHRS, CDR2 YFSETQ. The DNA for the CDR3 is TGCGCCAGCAGTCGAGGGACGGACACCGGGGAGCTGTTTTTT. Protein: CASSRGTDTGELFF. Supplemented by reference TRBV5-1 and TRBJ2-2, the full variable domain reads KAGVTQTPRYLIKTRGQQVTLSCSPISGHRSVSWYQQTPGQGLQFLFEYFSETQRNKGNFPGRFSGRQFSNSRSEMNVSTLELGDSALYLCASSRGTDTGELFFGEGSRLTVL.

The chain joins TRBV20-1 to TRBJ2-2; unclear D gene. V dropped 4 bases and J dropped 5 bases, with 11 bases sitting between them. Germline values: CDR1 DFQATT, CDR2 SNEGSKA (reference sequence). This CDR3 comprises 13 residues. Here the CDR3 reads CSAKPWGTGELFF. The CDR3 coding sequence is TGCAGTGCTAAACCCTGGGGAACCGGGGAGCTGTTTTTT.